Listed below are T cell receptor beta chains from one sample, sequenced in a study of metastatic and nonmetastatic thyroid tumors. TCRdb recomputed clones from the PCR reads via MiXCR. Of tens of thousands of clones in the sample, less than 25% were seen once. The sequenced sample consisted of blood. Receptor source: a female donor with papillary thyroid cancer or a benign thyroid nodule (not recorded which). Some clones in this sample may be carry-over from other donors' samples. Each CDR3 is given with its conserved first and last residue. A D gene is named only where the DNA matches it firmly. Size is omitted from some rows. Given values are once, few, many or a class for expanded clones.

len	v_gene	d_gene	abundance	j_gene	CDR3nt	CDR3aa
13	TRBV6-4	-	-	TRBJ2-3	TGTGCCAGCAGTGAACAGGGCACAGATACGCAGTATTTT	CASSEQGTDTQYF
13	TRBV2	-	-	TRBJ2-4	TGTGCCAGCAGTGGCCCCCGAAGGGACATTAAGTACTTC	CASSGPRRDIKYF
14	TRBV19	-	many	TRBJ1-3	TGTGCCAGTCGACCCAGGTTTTCTGGAAACACCATATATTTT	CASRPRFSGNTIYF
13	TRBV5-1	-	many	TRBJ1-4	TGCGCCAGCAGCTTGTCTTTTCGGGGAAAACTGTTTTTT	CASSLSFRGKLFF
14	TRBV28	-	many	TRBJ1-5	TGTGCCAGCAGTTCAGGACAGCGCAATCAGCCCCAGCATTTT	CASSSGQRNQPQHF
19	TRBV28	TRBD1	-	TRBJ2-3	TGTGCCAGCAGAGTCTTCCCGGGACAGGGTGTGGAGAGCACAGATACGCAGTATTTT	CASRVFPGQGVESTDTQYF
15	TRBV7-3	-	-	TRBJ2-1	TGTGCCAGCAGCTTAACGAGGACTAATGAGGCTGAGCAGTTCTTC	CASSLTRTNEAEQFF
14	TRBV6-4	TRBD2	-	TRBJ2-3	TGTGCCAGCAGTGAGGGGGGGGGCACAGATACGCAGTATTTT	CASSEGGGTDTQYF
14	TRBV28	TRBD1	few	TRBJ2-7	TGTGCCAGCAGCCCGCCACAGGGGGCCTACGAGCAGTACTTC	CASSPPQGAYEQYF
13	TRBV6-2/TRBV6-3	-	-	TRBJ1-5	TGTGCCAGCAGTACTCAACAGGGTCATCCCCATCATTTT	CASSTQQGHPHHF
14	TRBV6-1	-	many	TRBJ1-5	TGTGCCAGCAGTCATCTTCCTAGCAATCAGCCCCAGCATTTT	CASSHLPSNQPQHF
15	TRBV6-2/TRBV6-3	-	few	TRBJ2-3	TGTGCCAGCAGTTACACTGCCGGGAGCACAGATACGCAGTATTTT	CASSYTAGSTDTQYF
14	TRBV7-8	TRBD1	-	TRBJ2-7	TGTGCCAGCAGTCTCCAGACAGGGCCCTACGAGCAGTACTTC	CASSLQTGPYEQYF